These 27 T cell receptor beta chains were all obtained from the same sample, sequenced in a study of cytomegalovirus exposure and HLA in healthy donors. Method: immunoSEQ multiplex PCR; TCRdb's copy keeps in-frame clones and lacks some. Among 130,000 to 150,000 clones listed, about 90% were seen once. Sequencing input: PBMCs. These receptor sequences come from a woman aged 18-29 years in good health and CMV-seropositive.

The CDR3 reads CASSSGTSGRDSSYNEQFF. The CDR3 DNA reads as TGTGCCAGCAGCTCCGGGACTAGCGGGAGGGATAGCTCCTACAATGAGCAGTTCTTC. The V gene is TRBV7-6, the J gene TRBJ2-1; 16 nucleotides line up with TRBD2. CDR3 length: 19 amino acids. Germline V CDR1 and CDR2: SGHVS, FNYEAQ. V lost 4 bases, J lost 0 bases, and 6 bases stayed unmatched.

The chain carries TRBV6-5 and TRBJ2-2; tentative D call: TRBD1 (5 bases). V lost 8 bases and J 7 bases, leaving 17 bases between the germline ends. Germline CDR1 reads MNHEY; CDR2 reads SVGAGI. The CDR3 contains 14 residues. The CDR3 loop is CASGHRVEGGELFF. Here the CDR3 DNA reads TGTGCCAGCGGACATCGGGTCGAAGGCGGGGAGCTGTTTTTT.

This chain uses TRBV7-6 with TRBJ2-7, with 7 bases fitting TRBD1. The CDR3 is 15 residues long. The V and J ends lost 5 bases and 7 bases, in that order; junction bases with no gene match: 14. Germline values: CDR1 SGHVS, CDR2 FNYEAQ. This chain's CDR3 is CASSAGTDFSTEQYF. In DNA form, the CDR3 reads TGTGCCAGCAGCGCCGGGACAGATTTTTCTACGGAGCAGTACTTC.

The chain couples TRBV6-5 to TRBJ2-5; 9 bases align to TRBD1. Per germline, CDR1 MNHEY and CDR2 SVGAGI. This CDR3 has 15 residues. V shed 7 bases, J shed 4 bases, and the junction held 10 bases outside the gene matches. CDR3 sequence reads: CASKPGQGLGETQYF. CDR3 bases: TGTGCCAGCAAACCGGGACAGGGCTTAGGAGAGACCCAGTACTTC.

V and J are TRBV6-5 and TRBJ1-2; tentatively, D is TRBD1 (6 bases). This CDR3 region has 12 residues. Trimming took off 5 bases at V and 4 bases at J, with 8 bases between the two ends. Germline V gene sequence: CDR1 MNHEY, CDR2 SVGAGI. CDR3 sequence reads: CASSQGPYGYTF. In nucleotides, the CDR3 is TGTGCCAGCAGTCAGGGGCCCTATGGCTACACCTTC.

The chain carries TRBV7-9 and TRBJ1-3; 8 bases agree with TRBD1. Trimming at V came to 5 bases and at J to 2 bases, leaving 11 bases not matched to a gene. Germline assignment: CDR1 SEHNR and CDR2 FQNEAQ (reference sequence). The CDR3 sequence is 17 residues long. The CDR3: CASSLVRGPPTGNTIYF. Written as DNA, the CDR3 is TGTGCCAGCAGCCTCGTCAGGGGGCCCCCGACTGGAAACACCATATATTTT. Looking up the rest from reference TRBV7-9 and TRBJ1-3 gives the full variable domain: DTGVSQNPRHKITKRGQNVTFRCDPISEHNRLYWYRQTLGQGPEFLTYFQNEAQLEKSRLLSDRFSAERPKGSFSTLEIQRTEQGDSAMYLCASSLVRGPPTGNTIYFGEGSWLTVV.

V usage is TRBV11-3 and J usage is TRBJ2-3; TRBD2 might be the D (6 bases). This CDR3 has 20 amino acids. The V end lost 3 bases, the J end lost 2 bases, and 27 bases lay between the germline ends. CDR1 and CDR2 (germline): SGHNT, YENEEA. The CDR3 loop reads CASSLGDRFSASVDTDTQYF. CDR3 in DNA: TGTGCCAGCAGCTTGGGGGATAGGTTCTCGGCTAGCGTAGACACAGATACGCAGTATTTT.

V usage is TRBV7-9 and J usage is TRBJ2-5; 10 bases agree with TRBD2. The CDR3 length is 15 residues. Unmatched junction bases numbered 6, after V lost 5 bases and J lost 3 bases. The germline CDR1 and CDR2 sequences are SEHNR and FQNEAQ (reference sequence). CDR3 sequence: CASSPSGGAEETQYF. The CDR3 nucleotides are TGTGCCAGCAGCCCAAGCGGGGGGGCCGAAGAGACCCAGTACTTC.

This chain links TRBV19 with TRBJ1-5, with 7 bases matching TRBD1. J was trimmed by 7 bases and V by 3 bases; bases with no gene match: 9. This CDR3 spans 15 amino acids. Germline V gene lookup returns CDR1 LNHDA and CDR2 SQIVND (reference sequence). The CDR3 DNA reads TGTGCCAGTAGTATCGCGAACAGGGGCCTCCAGCCCCAGCATTTT. Protein sequence: CASSIANRGLQPQHF. Full variable domain (missing parts from reference TRBV19 and TRBJ1-5): DGGITQSPKYLFRKEGQNVTLSCEQNLNHDAMYWYRQDPGQGLRLIYYSQIVNDFQKGDIAEGYSVSREKKESFPLTVTSAQKNPTAFYLCASSIANRGLQPQHFGDGTRLSIL.

The J gene is TRBJ1-1, the V gene TRBV18; D remains ambiguous. Germline-derived CDR1 and CDR2 are KGHSH and LQKENI. V lost 2 bases to trimming and J lost 0 bases, with 4 bases between them. CDR3 length: 13 amino acids. DNA for the CDR3: TGTGCCAGCTCACCAACAGTGAACACTGAAGCTTTCTTT. Translated: CASSPTVNTEAFF.

The chain combines TRBV15 with TRBJ2-7; 12 bases align to TRBD2. The CDR3 consists of 15 residues. Trimming cost V 5 bases and J 4 bases; bases outside gene matches: 6. The germline gives CDR1 LNHNV, CDR2 YYDKDF (reference sequence). The CDR3 is CATSGGLAGLYEQYF. In DNA form, the CDR3 reads TGTGCCACCAGCGGAGGACTAGCGGGACTTTACGAGCAGTACTTC.

DNA of the CDR3: TGTGCCAGCAGCTTAGCAACCCCGGGGGTCGGTTCACCCCTCCACTTT. Translation: CASSLATPGVGSPLHF. The chain carries TRBV7-9 and TRBJ1-6, with TRBD1 as a possible D gene (5 bases). Germline values: CDR1 SEHNR, CDR2 FQNEAQ (reference sequence). CDR3 length equals 16 residues. The V and J ends lost 0 bases and 9 bases respectively, with 15 bases between them.

The chain is built from TRBV6-5 and TRBJ2-7; TRBD2 matches at 12 bases. Per germline, CDR1 MNHEY and CDR2 SVGAGI. Unmatched junction bases numbered 6, after V lost 0 bases and J lost 9 bases. CDR3 length: 15 residues. CDR3: CASSYSRLAGVRQYF. The CDR3 DNA is TGTGCCAGCAGTTACTCGCGACTAGCGGGAGTTCGGCAGTACTTC.

The gene calls are TRBV19 and TRBJ1-2; 7 bases are a match to TRBD1. Germline-derived CDR1 and CDR2 are LNHDA and SQIVND (reference sequence). V lost 5 bases, J lost 3 bases, and 9 bases stayed unmatched. This CDR3 has 15 residues. The CDR3 here is CASSLSSGGHYGYTF. CDR3 nucleotide sequence: TGTGCCAGTAGTTTATCATCAGGGGGGCACTATGGCTACACCTTC.

This chain's CDR3 is CASSFPDSYQPQHF. The CDR3 DNA reads TGTGCCAGCAGTTTCCCGGACAGCTATCAGCCCCAGCATTTT. The chain joins TRBV28 to TRBJ1-5, with D tentatively TRBD1 (6 bases). The germline gives CDR1 MDHEN, CDR2 SYDVKM. V was trimmed by 3 bases and J by 5 bases, leaving 11 bases between them. This CDR3 has 14 residues. The complete variable domain, with remaining parts taken from reference TRBV28 and TRBJ1-5, reads DVKVTQSSRYLVKRTGEKVFLECVQDMDHENMFWYRQDPGLGLRLIYFSYDVKMKEKGDIPEGYSVSREKKERFSLILESASTNQTSMYLCASSFPDSYQPQHFGDGTRLSIL.

The genes are TRBV9 and TRBJ2-3; 7 bases are shared with TRBD1. Germline V gene sequence: CDR1 SGDLS, CDR2 YYNGEE. After removal of 0 bases from V and 1 base from J, the junction contained 5 bases not matched to a gene. The CDR3 covers 16 residues. For the CDR3, the DNA is TGTGCCAGCAGCGTAGCGAGAACAGGGGGCACAGATACGCAGTATTTT. Translating gives CASSVARTGGTDTQYF.

V is TRBV6-1 and J is TRBJ1-2; TRBD1 aligns across 9 bases. J gave up 6 bases and V 4 bases, and 9 bases lay outside the gene matches. Germline CDR1 and CDR2: MNHNS and SASEGT. The CDR3 has 15 residues. The CDR3 loop is CASSALQGATNGYTF. For the CDR3, the DNA is TGTGCCAGCAGTGCGCTACAGGGGGCAACCAATGGCTACACCTTC.

The V and J genes are TRBV29-1 and TRBJ2-7; D gene unclear. This CDR3 contains 11 residues. V was pared by 7 bases and J by 3 bases, with 10 bases between. Germline V gene data show CDR1 as SQVTM and CDR2 as ANQGSEA. The CDR3 DNA sequence: TGCAGCGCCTTCCACAGCTACGAGCAGTACTTC. This translates into CSAFHSYEQYF.

This clone appeared once. Other DNA sequences within the sample encode an identical CDR3. The J gene is TRBJ1-1, the V gene TRBV4-1; maybe TRBD1 (5 bases). The V gene lost 1 base and the J gene lost 0 bases, with 6 bases spanning the gap. The CDR3 consists of 14 residues. Germline V CDR1 and CDR2: MGHRA, YSYEKL. CDR3 DNA sequence: TGCGCCAGCAGCCAAGGACAGTTGAACACTGAAGCTTTCTTT. It yields the protein CASSQGQLNTEAFF.

The gene calls are TRBV6-5 and TRBJ2-2; D remains ambiguous. Germline lookup yields CDR1 MNHEY and CDR2 SVGAGI. There are 13 residues in the CDR3. V was pared by 0 bases and J by 4 bases, with 3 bases between. The CDR3 DNA follows: TGTGCCAGCAGTTACTCCGGCACCGGGGAGCTGTTTTTT. It codes for CASSYSGTGELFF.

The V gene is TRBV13, the J gene TRBJ1-6; no firm D call. The germline V gene encodes CDR1 PRHDT and CDR2 FYEKMQ (reference sequence). The V and J ends lost 1 base and 9 bases respectively, with 10 bases between them. This CDR3 has 14 amino acids. In nucleotides, the CDR3 is TGTGCCAGCAGCTTAGTGTCGTCGTCTTCACCCCTCCACTTT. Amino acid sequence: CASSLVSSSSPLHF.

The V and J genes are TRBV5-1 and TRBJ1-1; D is unresolved. Per the germline V gene, CDR1 is SGHRS and CDR2 is YFSETQ. The CDR3 runs to 14 residues. V was shortened by 5 bases and J by 0 bases, with 11 bases between the two germline ends. As DNA, the CDR3 is TGCGCCAGCAGGGGAGACGACATGAACACTGAAGCTTTCTTT. It specifies CASRGDDMNTEAFF.

The chain links TRBV10-1 to TRBJ2-3, with TRBD2 matching over 12 bases. The germline V gene has CDR1 WNHNN and CDR2 SYGVQD (reference sequence). J was trimmed by 5 bases and V by 3 bases; bases with no gene match: 6. CDR3 size: 16 residues. The CDR3 DNA reads TGCGCCAGCAGTGACCCCCTAGCGGGAGGGGAAGATACGCAGTATTTT. Its translation: CASSDPLAGGEDTQYF.

V usage is TRBV19 and J usage is TRBJ1-5, with D unresolved. CDR3 length equals 14 residues. Germline CDR1 LNHDA, CDR2 SQIVND (reference sequence). The V and J ends lost 3 bases and 3 bases respectively, with 9 bases between them. The CDR3 loop reads CASSMSSSNQPQHF. The CDR3, as DNA: TGTGCCAGTAGTATGTCCAGTTCCAATCAGCCCCAGCATTTT.

This chain connects TRBV5-4 to TRBJ2-1, with 12 bases identical to TRBD2. V gave up 3 bases and J gave up 8 bases; unmatched junction bases: 9. This CDR3 comprises 16 residues. CDR1 and CDR2 (germline): SGHNT, YYREEE (reference sequence). The CDR3 sequence: CASSSPLAGGVHEQFF. The CDR3 DNA is TGTGCCAGCAGCTCGCCTCTAGCGGGAGGGGTCCATGAGCAGTTCTTC.

This chain uses TRBV30 with TRBJ1-4; 7 positions match TRBD1. Germline V gene sequence: CDR1 GTSNPN, CDR2 SVGIG (reference sequence). The CDR3 spans 15 residues. Germline trimming cut 2 bases from V and 3 bases from J; bases unmatched to any gene: 6. The CDR3 DNA follows: TGTGCCTGGAGTAATCGACAGGGAGCTAATGAAAAACTGTTTTTT. The encoded protein is CAWSNRQGANEKLFF.

The chain joins TRBV19 to TRBJ1-1; no reliable D call. V was trimmed by 5 bases and J by 0 bases, leaving 7 bases between them. The CDR3 runs 13 residues. CDR1 is LNHDA, CDR2 SQIVND, per germline (reference sequence). This chain's CDR3 is CASSPTLNTEAFF. DNA for the CDR3: TGTGCCAGTAGTCCTACCTTGAACACTGAAGCTTTCTTT.